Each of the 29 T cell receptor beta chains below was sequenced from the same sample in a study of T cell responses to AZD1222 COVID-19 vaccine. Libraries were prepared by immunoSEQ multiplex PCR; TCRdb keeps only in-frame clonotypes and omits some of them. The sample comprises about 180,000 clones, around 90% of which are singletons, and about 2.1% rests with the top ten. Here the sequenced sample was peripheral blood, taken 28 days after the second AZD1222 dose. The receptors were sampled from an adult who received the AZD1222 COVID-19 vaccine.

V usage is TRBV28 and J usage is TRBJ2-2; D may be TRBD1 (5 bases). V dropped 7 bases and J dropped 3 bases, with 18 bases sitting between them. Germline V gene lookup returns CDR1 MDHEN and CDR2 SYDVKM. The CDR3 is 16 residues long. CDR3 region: CASTQFGATYTGELFF. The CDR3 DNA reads TGTGCCAGCACCCAATTTGGGGCCACGTACACCGGGGAGCTGTTTTTT.

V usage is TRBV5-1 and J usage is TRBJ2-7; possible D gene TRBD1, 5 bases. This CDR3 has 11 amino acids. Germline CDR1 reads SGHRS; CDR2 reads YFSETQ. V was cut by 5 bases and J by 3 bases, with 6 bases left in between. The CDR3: CASRQDYEQYF. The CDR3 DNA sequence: TGCGCCAGCAGACAGGACTACGAGCAGTACTTC.

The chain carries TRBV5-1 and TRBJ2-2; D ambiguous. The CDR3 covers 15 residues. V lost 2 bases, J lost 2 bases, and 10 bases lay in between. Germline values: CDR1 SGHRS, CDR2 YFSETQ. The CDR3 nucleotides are TGCGCCAGCAGCTTTGTTGGCAGAAACACCGGGGAGCTGTTTTTT. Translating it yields CASSFVGRNTGELFF.

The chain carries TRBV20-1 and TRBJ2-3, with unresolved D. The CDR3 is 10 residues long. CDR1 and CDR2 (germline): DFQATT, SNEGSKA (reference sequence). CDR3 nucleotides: TGCAGCCCGACTGGCGGTACGCAGTATTTT. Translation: CSPTGGTQYF.

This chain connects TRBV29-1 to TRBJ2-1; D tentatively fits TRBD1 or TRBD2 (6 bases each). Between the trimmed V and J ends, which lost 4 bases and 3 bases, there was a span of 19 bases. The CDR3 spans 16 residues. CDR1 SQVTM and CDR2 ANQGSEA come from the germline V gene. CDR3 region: CSVGLRGESLYNEQFF. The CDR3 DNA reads TGCAGCGTTGGCCTTAGGGGGGAAAGCCTCTACAATGAGCAGTTCTTC.

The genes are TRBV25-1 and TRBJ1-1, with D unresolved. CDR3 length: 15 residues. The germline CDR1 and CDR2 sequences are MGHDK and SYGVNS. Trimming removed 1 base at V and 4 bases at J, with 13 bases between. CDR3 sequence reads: CASSEFEGVGTEAFF. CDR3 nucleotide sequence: TGTGCCAGCAGTGAATTTGAGGGTGTAGGCACTGAAGCTTTCTTT. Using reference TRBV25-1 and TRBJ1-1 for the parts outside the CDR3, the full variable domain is EADIYQTPRYLVIGTGKKITLECSQTMGHDKMYWYQQDPGMELHLIHYSYGVNSTEKGDLSSESTVSRIRTEHFPLTLESARPSHTSQYLCASSEFEGVGTEAFFGQGTRLTVV.

This CDR3 reads CASSPARAGYEQYF. CDR3 bases: TGTGCCAGCTCACCGGCCAGGGCCGGATACGAGCAGTACTTC. The chain carries TRBV18 and TRBJ2-7; D perhaps matches TRBD1 (5 bases). Germline CDR1 reads KGHSH; CDR2 reads LQKENI. The CDR3 is made up of 14 amino acids. Between the trimmed V and J ends, which lost 3 bases and 4 bases, there was a span of 13 bases. Based on the CDR3 plus reference TRBV18 and TRBJ2-7, the full variable domain is NAGVMQNPRHLVRRRGQEARLRCSPMKGHSHVYWYRQLPEEGLKFMVYLQKENIIDESGMPKERFSAEFPKEGPSILRIQQVVRGDSAAYFCASSPARAGYEQYFGPGTRLTVT.

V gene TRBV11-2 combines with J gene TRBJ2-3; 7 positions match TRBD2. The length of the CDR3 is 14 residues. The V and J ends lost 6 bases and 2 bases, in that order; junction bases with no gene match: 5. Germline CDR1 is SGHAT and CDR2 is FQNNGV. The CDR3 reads CASSFGLDTDTQYF. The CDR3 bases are TGTGCCAGCAGTTTCGGACTAGACACAGATACGCAGTATTTT.

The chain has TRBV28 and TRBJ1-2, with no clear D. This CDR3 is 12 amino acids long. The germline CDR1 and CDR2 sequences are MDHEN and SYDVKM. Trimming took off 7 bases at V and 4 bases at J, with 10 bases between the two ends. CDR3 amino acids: CASTSGFYGYTF. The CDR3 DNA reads TGTGCCAGCACGTCCGGGTTCTATGGCTACACCTTC.

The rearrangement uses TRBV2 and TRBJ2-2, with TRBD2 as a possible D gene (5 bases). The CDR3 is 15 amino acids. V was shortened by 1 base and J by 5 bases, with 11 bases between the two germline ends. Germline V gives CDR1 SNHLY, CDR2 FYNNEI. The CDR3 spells CASSEEGRRTGELFF. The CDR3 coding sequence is TGTGCCAGCAGTGAAGAGGGCCGGAGGACCGGGGAGCTGTTTTTT.

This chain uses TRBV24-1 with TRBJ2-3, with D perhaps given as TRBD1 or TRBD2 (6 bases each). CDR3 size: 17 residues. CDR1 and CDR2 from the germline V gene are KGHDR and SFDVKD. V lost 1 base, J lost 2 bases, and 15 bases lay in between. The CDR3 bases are TGTGCCACCAGTGATTTTATGGGGGGCTCCTTCACAGATACGCAGTATTTT. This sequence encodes CATSDFMGGSFTDTQYF.

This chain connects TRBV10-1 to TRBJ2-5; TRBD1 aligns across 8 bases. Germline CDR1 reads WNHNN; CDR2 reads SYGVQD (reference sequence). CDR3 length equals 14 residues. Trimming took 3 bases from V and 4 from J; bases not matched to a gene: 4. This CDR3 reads CASSDQGAGETQYF. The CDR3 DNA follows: TGCGCCAGCAGTGATCAGGGGGCAGGAGAGACCCAGTACTTC.

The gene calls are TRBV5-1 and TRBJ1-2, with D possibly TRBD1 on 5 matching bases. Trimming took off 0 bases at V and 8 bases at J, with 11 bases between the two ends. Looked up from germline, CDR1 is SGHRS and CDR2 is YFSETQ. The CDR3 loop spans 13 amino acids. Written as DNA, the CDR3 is TGCGCCAGCAGCTTGGCAGGGTATTCGGGCTACACCTTC. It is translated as CASSLAGYSGYTF.

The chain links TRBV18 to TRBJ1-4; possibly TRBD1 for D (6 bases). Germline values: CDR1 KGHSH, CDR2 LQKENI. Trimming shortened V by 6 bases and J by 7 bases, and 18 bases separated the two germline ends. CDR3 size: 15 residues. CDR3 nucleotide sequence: TGTGCCAGCTCCCCCTCCCCGGGGGCCTCTGAAAAACTGTTTTTT. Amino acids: CASSPSPGASEKLFF.

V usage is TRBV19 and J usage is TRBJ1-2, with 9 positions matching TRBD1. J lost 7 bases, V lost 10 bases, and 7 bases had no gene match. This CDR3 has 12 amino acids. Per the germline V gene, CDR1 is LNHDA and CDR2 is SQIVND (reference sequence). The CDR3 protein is CATRTGDIGYTF. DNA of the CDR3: TGTGCCACCCGGACAGGGGATATTGGCTACACCTTC. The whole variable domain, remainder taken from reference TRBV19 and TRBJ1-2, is DGGITQSPKYLFRKEGQNVTLSCEQNLNHDAMYWYRQDPGQGLRLIYYSQIVNDFQKGDIAEGYSVSREKKESFPLTVTSAQKNPTAFYLCATRTGDIGYTFGSGTRLTVV.

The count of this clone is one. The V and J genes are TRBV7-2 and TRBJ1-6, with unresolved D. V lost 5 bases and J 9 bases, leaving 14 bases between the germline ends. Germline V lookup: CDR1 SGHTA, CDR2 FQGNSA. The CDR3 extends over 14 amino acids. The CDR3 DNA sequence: TGTGCCAGCAGCACGGAGGCCCTTGGTTCACCCCTCCACTTT. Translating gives CASSTEALGSPLHF.

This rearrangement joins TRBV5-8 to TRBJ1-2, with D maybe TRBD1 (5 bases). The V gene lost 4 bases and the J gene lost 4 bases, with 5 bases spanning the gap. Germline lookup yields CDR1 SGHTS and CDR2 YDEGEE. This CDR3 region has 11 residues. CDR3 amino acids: CASSRGYGYTF. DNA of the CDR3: TGTGCCAGCAGCAGGGGCTATGGCTACACCTTC.

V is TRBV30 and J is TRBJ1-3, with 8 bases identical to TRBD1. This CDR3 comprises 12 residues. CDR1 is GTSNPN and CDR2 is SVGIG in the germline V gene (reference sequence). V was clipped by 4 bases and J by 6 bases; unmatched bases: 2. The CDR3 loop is CAWTGQANTIYF. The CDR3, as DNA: TGTGCCTGGACGGGACAGGCAAACACCATATATTTT.

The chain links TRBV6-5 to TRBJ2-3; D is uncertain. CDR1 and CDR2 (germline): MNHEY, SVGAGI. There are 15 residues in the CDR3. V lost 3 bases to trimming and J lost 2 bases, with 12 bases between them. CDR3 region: CASSYEQPTTDTQYF. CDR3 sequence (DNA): TGTGCCAGCAGTTATGAGCAACCCACCACAGATACGCAGTATTTT.

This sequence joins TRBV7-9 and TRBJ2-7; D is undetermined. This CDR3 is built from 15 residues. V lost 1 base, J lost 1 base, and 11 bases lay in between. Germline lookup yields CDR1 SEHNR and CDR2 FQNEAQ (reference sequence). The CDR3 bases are TGTGCCAGCAGCTTAGGTCAGGCCGGATCCTACGAGCAGTACTTC. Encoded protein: CASSLGQAGSYEQYF.

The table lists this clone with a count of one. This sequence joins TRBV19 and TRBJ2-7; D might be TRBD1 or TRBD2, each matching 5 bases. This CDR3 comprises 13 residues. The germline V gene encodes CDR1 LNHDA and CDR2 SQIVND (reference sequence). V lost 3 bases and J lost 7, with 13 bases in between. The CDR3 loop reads CASSIMPGPEQYF. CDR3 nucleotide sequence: TGTGCCAGTAGTATCATGCCGGGACCAGAGCAGTACTTC.

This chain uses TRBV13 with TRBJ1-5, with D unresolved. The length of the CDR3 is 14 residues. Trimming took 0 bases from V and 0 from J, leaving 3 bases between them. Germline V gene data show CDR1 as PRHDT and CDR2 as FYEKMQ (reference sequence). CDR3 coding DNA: TGTGCCAGCAGCTTAGGAGGTAGCAATCAGCCCCAGCATTTT. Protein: CASSLGGSNQPQHF.

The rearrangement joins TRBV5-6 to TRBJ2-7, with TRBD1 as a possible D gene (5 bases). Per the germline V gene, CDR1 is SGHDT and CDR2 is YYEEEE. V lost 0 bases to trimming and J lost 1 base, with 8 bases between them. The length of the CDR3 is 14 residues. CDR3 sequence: CASSLGQSSYEQYF. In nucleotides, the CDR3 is TGTGCCAGCAGCTTGGGACAGTCATCCTACGAGCAGTACTTC.

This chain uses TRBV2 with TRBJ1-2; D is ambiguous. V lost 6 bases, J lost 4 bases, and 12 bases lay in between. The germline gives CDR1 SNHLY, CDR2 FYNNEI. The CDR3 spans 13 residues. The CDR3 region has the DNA TGTGCCAGCAGGACAAAGCTTCTCTATGGCTACACCTTC. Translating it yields CASRTKLLYGYTF.

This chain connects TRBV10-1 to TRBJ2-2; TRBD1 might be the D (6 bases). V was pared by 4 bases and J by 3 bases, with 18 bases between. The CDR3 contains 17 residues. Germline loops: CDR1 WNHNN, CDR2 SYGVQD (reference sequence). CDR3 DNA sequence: TGCGCCAGCAGTGGGAGGACCGTCGCAGGGGACACCGGGGAGCTGTTTTTT. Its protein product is CASSGRTVAGDTGELFF.

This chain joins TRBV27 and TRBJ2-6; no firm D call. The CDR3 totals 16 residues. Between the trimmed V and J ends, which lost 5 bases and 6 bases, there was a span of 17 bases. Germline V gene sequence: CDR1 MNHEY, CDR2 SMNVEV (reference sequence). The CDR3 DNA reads TGTGCCAGCAGTCCTCGGACGGGCGTGGTGGCCAACGTCCTGACTTTC. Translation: CASSPRTGVVANVLTF.

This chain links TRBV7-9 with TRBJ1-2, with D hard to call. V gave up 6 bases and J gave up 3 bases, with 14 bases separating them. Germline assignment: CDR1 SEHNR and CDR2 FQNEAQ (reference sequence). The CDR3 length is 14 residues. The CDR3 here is CASRPGVDDYGYTF. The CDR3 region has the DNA TGTGCCAGCAGGCCCGGGGTAGATGACTATGGCTACACCTTC. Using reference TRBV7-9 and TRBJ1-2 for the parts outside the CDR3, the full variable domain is DTGVSQNPRHKITKRGQNVTFRCDPISEHNRLYWYRQTLGQGPEFLTYFQNEAQLEKSRLLSDRFSAERPKGSFSTLEIQRTEQGDSAMYLCASRPGVDDYGYTFGSGTRLTVV.

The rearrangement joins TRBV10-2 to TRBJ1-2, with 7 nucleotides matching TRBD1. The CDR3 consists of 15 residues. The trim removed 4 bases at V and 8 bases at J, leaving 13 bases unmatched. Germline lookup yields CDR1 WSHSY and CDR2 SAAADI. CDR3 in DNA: TGCGCCAGCAGTGGGCGGGACAGTGATACTTTCGGCTACACCTTC. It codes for CASSGRDSDTFGYTF.

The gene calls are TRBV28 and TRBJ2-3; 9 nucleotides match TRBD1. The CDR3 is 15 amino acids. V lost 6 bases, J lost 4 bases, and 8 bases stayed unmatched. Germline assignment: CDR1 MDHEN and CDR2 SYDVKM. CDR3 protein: CASRSAGQGADTQYF. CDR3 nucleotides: TGTGCCAGCAGATCCGCGGGACAGGGCGCAGATACGCAGTATTTT.